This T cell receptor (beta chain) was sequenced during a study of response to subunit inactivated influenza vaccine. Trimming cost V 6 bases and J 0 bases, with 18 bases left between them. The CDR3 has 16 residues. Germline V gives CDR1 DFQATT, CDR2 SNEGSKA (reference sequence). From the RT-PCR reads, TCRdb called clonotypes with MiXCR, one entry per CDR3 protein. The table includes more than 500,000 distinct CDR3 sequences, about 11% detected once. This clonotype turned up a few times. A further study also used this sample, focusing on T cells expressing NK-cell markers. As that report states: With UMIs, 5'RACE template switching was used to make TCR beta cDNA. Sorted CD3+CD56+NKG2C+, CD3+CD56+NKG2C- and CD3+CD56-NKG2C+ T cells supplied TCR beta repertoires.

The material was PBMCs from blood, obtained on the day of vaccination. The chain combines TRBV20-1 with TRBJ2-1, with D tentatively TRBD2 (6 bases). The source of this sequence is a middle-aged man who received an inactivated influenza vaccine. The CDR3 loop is CSAVLRDSPSYNEQFF. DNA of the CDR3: TGCAGTGCGGTCCTCCGGGACTCCCCCTCCTACAATGAGCAGTTCTTC.